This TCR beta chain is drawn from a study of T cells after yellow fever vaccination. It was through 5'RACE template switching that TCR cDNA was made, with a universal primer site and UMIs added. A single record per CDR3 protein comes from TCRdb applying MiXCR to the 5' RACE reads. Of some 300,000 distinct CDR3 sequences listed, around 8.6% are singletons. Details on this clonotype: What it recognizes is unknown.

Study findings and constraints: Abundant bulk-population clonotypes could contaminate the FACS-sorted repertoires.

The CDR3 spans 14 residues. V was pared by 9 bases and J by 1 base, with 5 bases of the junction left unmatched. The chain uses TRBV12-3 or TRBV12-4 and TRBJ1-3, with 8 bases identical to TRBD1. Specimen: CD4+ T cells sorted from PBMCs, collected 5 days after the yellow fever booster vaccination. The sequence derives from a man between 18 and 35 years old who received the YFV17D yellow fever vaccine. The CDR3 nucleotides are TGTGCCAGATCAGGGGGCGAGTCTGGAAACACCATATATTTT. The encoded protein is CARSGGESGNTIYF.